This TCR beta chain was recovered during a study of blood T cell repertoires in COVID-19. Study information: Some COVID-19 samples were acute and others convalescent; all came from the United States, Italy and Spain.

Sequencing was performed with immunoSEQ multiplex PCR; in TCRdb, only in-frame clones are kept and a portion is missing. The repertoire holds around 200,000 clones, around 82% seen once, with roughly 2.6% in the top ten. This clone was picked up many times. With 6 bases clipped from V and 0 bases from J, the junction kept 2 bases outside the gene matches. The germline gives CDR1 KGHSH, CDR2 LQKENI. CDR3 length equals 15 residues. This TCR was recovered from a woman between 40 and 55 years old with active or convalescent COVID-19. The V gene is TRBV18, the J gene TRBJ1-4; the match to TRBD1 covers 9 bases. The sequencing sample was made of peripheral blood. The CDR3 spells CASSGQGPTNEKLFF. The CDR3 DNA sequence: TGTGCCAGCTCCGGACAGGGGCCAACTAATGAAAAACTGTTTTTT. Looking up the rest from reference TRBV18 and TRBJ1-4 gives the full variable domain: NAGVMQNPRHLVRRRGQEARLRCSPMKGHSHVYWYRQLPEEGLKFMVYLQKENIIDESGMPKERFSAEFPKEGPSILRIQQVVRGDSAAYFCASSGQGPTNEKLFFGSGTQLSVL.